The 31 T cell receptor beta chains presented below share a single source sample, sequenced in a study of blood T cell repertoires in COVID-19. Repertoires were generated with immunoSEQ multiplex PCR, while TCRdb's copy carries only in-frame clones and drops some. The data show around 260,000 clones, approximately 88% seen once. The sample consisted of peripheral blood. The receptors shown here come from a woman aged 70-85 years with COVID-19, enrolled during active disease.

The V gene is TRBV7-9, the J gene TRBJ2-1; possibly TRBD1 for D (6 bases). V was pared by 4 bases and J by 0 bases, with 10 bases between. CDR3 length equals 15 residues. The germline CDR1 and CDR2 sequences are SEHNR and FQNEAQ (reference sequence). CDR3 sequence: CASSYTGSSYNEQFF. The DNA of the CDR3 is TGTGCCAGCAGCTACACAGGGAGCTCCTACAATGAGCAGTTCTTC.

V and J are TRBV2 and TRBJ1-2; the match to TRBD1 covers 8 bases. Trimming cost V 2 bases and J 4 bases; bases outside gene matches: 9. The CDR3 runs 16 residues. Germline loops: CDR1 SNHLY, CDR2 FYNNEI. CDR3 nucleotide sequence: TGTGCCAGCAGTGAAAGGACAGGGAGGATGGGCTATGGCTACACCTTC. This translates into CASSERTGRMGYGYTF.

This clone appeared once. The gene calls are TRBV7-3 and TRBJ2-1, with TRBD2 as a possible D gene (5 bases). Germline V lookup: CDR1 SGHTA, CDR2 FQGTGA. The V end lost 5 bases, the J end lost 0 bases, and 11 bases lay between the germline ends. The CDR3 runs to 15 residues. The CDR3: CASSASGNSYNEQFF. The CDR3 DNA is TGTGCCAGCAGCGCCTCGGGGAACTCCTACAATGAGCAGTTCTTC. Combining the CDR3 with reference TRBV7-3 and TRBJ2-1 gives the whole variable domain GAGVSQTPSNKVTEKGKYVELRCDPISGHTALYWYRQSLGQGPEFLIYFQGTGAADDSGLPNDRFFAVRPEGSVSTLKIQRTERGDSAVYLCASSASGNSYNEQFFGPGTRLTVL.

On this clone: The sample has other DNA sequences that encode this CDR3 too. J is TRBJ2-5 and V is TRBV5-4; tentatively, D is TRBD2 (5 bases). Germline CDR1 SGHNT, CDR2 YYREEE (reference sequence). V lost 4 bases, J lost 5 bases, and 12 bases lay in between. This CDR3 region has 13 residues. For the CDR3, the DNA is TGTGCCAGCAGCCTCCGGGGATCGGAGACCCAGTACTTC. This gives the protein CASSLRGSETQYF.

The chain couples TRBV30 to TRBJ1-2; 7 positions match TRBD1. CDR3 length: 13 amino acids. The V segment lost 0 bases and the J segment 6 bases; nucleotides outside the gene matches: 4. CDR1 and CDR2 from the germline V gene are GTSNPN and SVGIG (reference sequence). The CDR3 region has the DNA TGTGCCTGGAGTGTACGGAGGGGGCATGGCTACACCTTC. Translating gives CAWSVRRGHGYTF.

The CDR3 here is CASSLQQGNTIYF. DNA of the CDR3: TGTGCCAGCAGTCTCCAACAGGGAAACACCATATATTTT. The chain links TRBV28 to TRBJ1-3, with D uncertain. V shed 5 bases and J shed 4 bases, with 9 bases lying between them. CDR3 length: 13 amino acids. CDR1 is MDHEN and CDR2 is SYDVKM in the germline V gene.

The V call is TRBV7-9, the J call TRBJ2-6, with TRBD1 as a possible D gene (5 bases). Germline CDR1 reads SEHNR; CDR2 reads FQNEAQ (reference sequence). The V and J ends lost 5 bases and 4 bases respectively, with 12 bases between them. This CDR3 contains 15 residues. Here the CDR3 reads CASSATVPGANVLTF. CDR3 bases: TGTGCCAGCAGCGCGACAGTCCCCGGGGCCAACGTCCTGACTTTC.

Worth noting for this clone: The sample contains more than one DNA sequence encoding this CDR3. The chain combines TRBV18 with TRBJ2-2; 9 bases are shared with TRBD2. The V and J ends lost 0 bases and 4 bases, in that order; junction bases with no gene match: 3. Germline V lookup: CDR1 KGHSH, CDR2 LQKENI. CDR3 length: 16 amino acids. CDR3 amino acids: CASSPPGLAATGELFF. The CDR3 DNA reads TGTGCCAGCTCACCACCGGGACTAGCAGCCACCGGGGAGCTGTTTTTT.

The chain employs TRBV6-2 or TRBV6-3 and TRBJ1-5; 7 bases line up with TRBD1. Germline CDR1 reads MNHEY; CDR2 reads SVGEGT. The CDR3 contains 15 residues. The trim removed 2 bases at V and 4 bases at J, leaving 5 bases unmatched. The CDR3 nucleotides are TGTGCCAGCAGTTACGGCAGGGGGAGAAATCAGCCCCAGCATTTT. Translated: CASSYGRGRNQPQHF.

The chain couples TRBV19 to TRBJ2-7; no clear D. Trimming took off 5 bases at V and 2 bases at J, with 10 bases between the two ends. The CDR3 contains 13 residues. Germline CDR1 is LNHDA and CDR2 is SQIVND (reference sequence). Written as DNA, the CDR3 is TGTGCCAGTAGTCGCCGAACAGCCTACGAGCAGTACTTC. The encoded protein is CASSRRTAYEQYF.

The rearrangement links TRBV21-1 to TRBJ1-1; TRBD1 reflects the table's D call only, with no check against the DNA. TRBV21-1 is a listed pseudogene. The CDR3 covers 16 residues. This CDR3 is CASRSGFRDMNTEAFF. In nucleotides, the CDR3 is TGTGCCAGCAGGTCCGGCTTCAGGGACATGAACACTGAAGCTTTCTTT.

This clone was counted a single time. At one end, the junction sequence differs from germline, possibly due to a read error. The CDR3 protein is CASSQTGVNTGELFF. CDR3 coding DNA: TGTGCTAGCAGCCAGACGGGTGTTAACACCGGGGAGCTGTTTTTT. The V gene is TRBV7-7, the J gene TRBJ2-2; no clear D. The CDR3 covers 15 residues. Germline CDR1 SSHAT, CDR2 FNYEAQ (reference sequence).

The rearrangement uses TRBV5-1 and TRBJ1-2, with TRBD1 matching over 7 bases. Germline V gives CDR1 SGHRS, CDR2 YFSETQ. This CDR3 has 16 residues. Trimming removed 3 bases from V and 2 bases from J; junction bases left unmatched: 10. The DNA for the CDR3 is TGCGCCAGCAGCTCGGGACAGAGGATCGGAAACTATGGCTACACCTTC. It encodes CASSSGQRIGNYGYTF.

The genes are TRBV6-1 and TRBJ1-1; 8 nucleotides line up with TRBD1. The CDR3 sequence is 11 residues long. Germline lookup yields CDR1 MNHNS and CDR2 SASEGT. Losses at the gene ends were 3 bases for V and 11 bases for J; bases not matched to a gene: 2. CDR3 nucleotides: TGTGCCAGCAGTGAGCAGGGGGCGGCTTTCTTT. Amino acid sequence: CASSEQGAAFF.

This clone has only one observation. This chain joins TRBV7-6 and TRBJ2-5; 10 bases are shared with TRBD2. Per germline, CDR1 SGHVS and CDR2 FNYEAQ. With 7 bases clipped from V and 4 bases from J, the junction kept 12 bases outside the gene matches. The CDR3 is 16 amino acids. CDR3 bases: TGTGCCAGCACCCGCCCCTCTACTAGCGGGACAGAGACCCAGTACTTC. Translated, it gives CASTRPSTSGTETQYF.

This chain connects TRBV18 to TRBJ1-4; no clear D gene. V shed 0 bases and J shed 5 bases, with 10 bases lying between them. This CDR3 is built from 15 residues. The germline CDR1 and CDR2 sequences are KGHSH and LQKENI. CDR3 in DNA: TGTGCCAGCTCACCACCTAACGGACTGAATGAAAAACTGTTTTTT. This sequence encodes CASSPPNGLNEKLFF.

This chain joins TRBV5-6 and TRBJ1-5; unclear D gene. Trimming shortened V by 0 bases and J by 5 bases, and 6 bases separated the two germline ends. This CDR3 has 13 residues. The V gene's germline CDR1 is SGHDT and CDR2 YYEEEE. DNA for the CDR3: TGTGCCAGCAGCTTGGTTGCAGATCAGCCCCAGCATTTT. Its protein is CASSLVADQPQHF.

The gene calls are TRBV6-6 and TRBJ2-1; 7 bases match TRBD1. Trimming removed 2 bases from V and 12 bases from J; junction bases left unmatched: 7. CDR1 MNHNY and CDR2 SVGAGI come from the germline V gene (reference sequence). CDR3 size: 13 residues. In DNA, the CDR3 is TGTGCCAGCAGTTACCGACAGGGTGGAGGGCAGTTCTTC. The encoded protein is CASSYRQGGGQFF.

This clone was counted a single time. This chain uses TRBV30 with TRBJ2-5, with 8 bases that match TRBD2. From germline, CDR1 is GTSNPN and CDR2 SVGIG (reference sequence). This CDR3 has 14 residues. Germline trimming cut 2 bases from V and 5 bases from J; bases unmatched to any gene: 7. The CDR3 reads CAWSIGAGEETQYF. As DNA, the CDR3 is TGTGCCTGGAGTATAGGAGCGGGAGAGGAGACCCAGTACTTC.

This clone was seen a handful of times. One junction end does not reproduce the germline sequence, and a read error may be involved. This chain links TRBV23-1 with TRBJ2-3, with D tentatively TRBD2 (5 bases). TRBV23-1 is flagged as an ORF with uncertain function. The CDR3 loop spans 14 amino acids. The CDR3 here is CASGHLAGADTQYF. The CDR3 nucleotides read TGCGCCAGCGGTCATTTGGCGGGTGCAGATACGCAGTATTTT.

The chain joins TRBV7-3 to TRBJ2-2; the D gene is possibly TRBD2 (5 bases). Trimming removed 5 bases from V and 2 bases from J, with 9 bases in between. Germline CDR1 and CDR2: SGHTA and FQGTGA. This CDR3 contains 14 residues. The CDR3 region is CASSNSVNTGELFF. CDR3 bases: TGTGCCAGCAGCAATAGCGTTAACACCGGGGAGCTGTTTTTT.

V is TRBV28 and J is TRBJ2-3; weak D call: TRBD1 (5 bases). The CDR3 consists of 15 residues. Trimming left V 2 bases short and J 2 bases short, with 11 bases between. Germline V gene lookup returns CDR1 MDHEN and CDR2 SYDVKM. The CDR3 DNA is TGTGCCAGCAGTTTAAGGGGCCAGGTCACAGATACGCAGTATTTT. This translates into CASSLRGQVTDTQYF.

The table lists this clone with a few counts. The chain uses TRBV28 and TRBJ1-1; weak D call: TRBD1 (6 bases). Germline V CDR1 and CDR2: MDHEN, SYDVKM. V was pared by 5 bases and J by 0 bases, with 13 bases between. This CDR3 contains 15 residues. CDR3 sequence reads: CASSHRQGMNTEAFF. In DNA, the CDR3 is TGTGCCAGCAGTCACCGTCAGGGGATGAACACTGAAGCTTTCTTT.

The CDR3 sequence is CASRPDRGHEQYF. The CDR3 bases are TGTGCCAGCAGACCTGACAGGGGCCACGAGCAGTACTTC. The chain is built from TRBV6-5 and TRBJ2-7; 8 bases agree with TRBD1. Trimming cost V 6 bases and J 5 bases; bases outside gene matches: 6. This CDR3 spans 13 amino acids. In germline, CDR1 is MNHEY, CDR2 SVGAGI.

This chain links TRBV5-6 with TRBJ1-2, with 9 bases that match TRBD1. The CDR3 length is 14 residues. From germline, CDR1 is SGHDT and CDR2 YYEEEE. V gave up 1 base and J gave up 4 bases; unmatched junction bases: 2. The CDR3 coding sequence is TGTGCCAGCAGCTTGTGGGACAGGGCCTATGGCTACACCTTC. Protein product: CASSLWDRAYGYTF.

This sequence joins TRBV2 and TRBJ2-7; tentatively, D is TRBD1 (6 bases). From germline, CDR1 is SNHLY and CDR2 FYNNEI. The CDR3 length is 14 residues. Between the trimmed V and J ends, which lost 8 bases and 1 base, there was a span of 15 bases. The CDR3 DNA is TGTGCCAGCTCCTATTTGGACAGATCCTACGAGCAGTACTTC. Protein product: CASSYLDRSYEQYF.

J is TRBJ2-7 and V is TRBV5-1; possibly TRBD2 for D (5 bases). Looked up from germline, CDR1 is SGHRS and CDR2 is YFSETQ. V lost 2 bases to trimming and J lost 1 base, with 22 bases between them. CDR3 size: 18 residues. In nucleotides, the CDR3 is TGCGCCAGCAGCTTACGCTCCGGCGACGCGGGCTTTTCCTACGAGCAGTACTTC. Amino acid sequence: CASSLRSGDAGFSYEQYF.

The chain recombines TRBV28 with TRBJ2-7, with 9 bases that match TRBD1. The CDR3 is made up of 17 amino acids. Germline V gives CDR1 MDHEN, CDR2 SYDVKM. Germline trimming cut 5 bases from V and 2 bases from J; bases unmatched to any gene: 13. Written as DNA, the CDR3 is TGTGCCAGCAGTGCCTACTCCGGGACAGGGTCGACCTACGAGCAGTACTTC. This sequence encodes CASSAYSGTGSTYEQYF.

The V gene is TRBV2, the J gene TRBJ2-3; 7 bases fit TRBD1. The CDR3 is 14 amino acids. CDR1 SNHLY and CDR2 FYNNEI come from the germline V gene. V lost 1 base and J lost 6; bases outside the gene matches: 4. The DNA for the CDR3 is TGTGCCAGCAGTGAAGTTCCAGGGGGTGATACGCAGTATTTT. Its translation is CASSEVPGGDTQYF.

J is TRBJ2-7 and V is TRBV18; 8 bases are a match to TRBD1. The CDR3 runs to 15 residues. Per the germline V gene, CDR1 is KGHSH and CDR2 is LQKENI. The trim removed 4 bases at V and 2 bases at J, leaving 7 bases unmatched. The CDR3 nucleotides read TGTGCCAGCTCACTCGGACAGGGCCAAGCCTACGAGCAGTACTTC. Protein product: CASSLGQGQAYEQYF.

V and J are TRBV4-2 and TRBJ2-7; D possibly corresponds to TRBD2 (6 bases). Germline CDR1 LGHNA, CDR2 YNFKEQ. CDR3 length equals 19 residues. V was trimmed by 3 bases and J by 0 bases, leaving 24 bases between them. The CDR3 loop reads CASSQGVAAGRLFSYEQYF. The CDR3 bases are TGTGCCAGCAGCCAGGGTGTAGCGGCGGGCCGTCTCTTCTCCTACGAGCAGTACTTC.